A selection of T cell receptor beta chains follows, all from one sample in a study of T cells in Graves' hyperthyroidism and ophthalmopathy. TCRdb re-called the multiplex PCR reads through MiXCR, storing one row per CDR3 protein. Seen here are roughly 660,000 distinct CDR3 sequences, 17% observed once, and the top ten hold 15% to 19%. The source material was blood. These receptors were taken from a middle-aged man with Graves' hyperthyroidism. Both conserved end residues are part of each CDR3. A D gene is named only where the DNA matches it firmly. Only some rows state a clone size, as once, few, many or a class for expanded clones.

j_call	d_call	v_call	clone_size	cdr3_aa	cdr3_nt
TRBJ2-6	NA	TRBV5-6	NA	CASSLLRAPGANVLTF	TGTGCCAGCAGCTTGTTACGGGCTCCTGGGGCCAACGTCCTGACTTTC
TRBJ1-4	TRBD1	TRBV27	NA	CASQGGAGEKLFF	TGTGCCAGCCAGGGGGGCGCGGGGGAAAAACTGTTTTTT
TRBJ2-3	NA	TRBV3-1	many	CASSQVGPDTQYF	TGTGCCAGCAGCCAAGTGGGGCCAGATACGCAGTATTTT
TRBJ2-7	TRBD1	TRBV10-3	NA	CAISDPGQPPYEQYF	TGTGCCATCAGTGACCCGGGACAGCCACCCTACGAGCAGTACTTC
TRBJ2-3	NA	TRBV12-3/TRBV12-4	NA	CASRLGNSADTQYF	TGTGCCAGCAGACTGGGAAACTCCGCAGATACGCAGTATTTT
TRBJ2-1	TRBD1	TRBV20-1	NA	CSALQGASNEQFF	TGCAGTGCTCTCCAGGGGGCTTCAAATGAGCAGTTCTTC
TRBJ2-2	TRBD1	TRBV6-1	NA	CASSPGTENGELFF	TGCGCCAGCAGCCCCGGGACAGAAAACGGGGAGCTGTTTTTT
TRBJ2-3	TRBD2	TRBV9	many	CASSVATSGTDTQYF	TGTGCCAGCAGCGTCGCGACTAGCGGCACAGATACGCAGTATTTT
TRBJ2-5	NA	TRBV2	NA	CASSENLGTETQYF	TGTGCCAGCAGTGAAAATTTAGGGACGGAGACCCAGTACTTC
TRBJ2-5	TRBD2	TRBV7-2	many	CASSLGSLAGGGETQYF	TGTGCCAGCAGCTTAGGGTCACTAGCGGGAGGTGGGGAGACCCAGTACTTC
TRBJ1-5	NA	TRBV2	many	CASHFSGGQPQHF	TGTGCCAGCCATTTCTCGGGGGGTCAGCCCCAGCATTTT
TRBJ2-1	NA	TRBV28	many	CASRHRQGLATLLEGNEQFF	TGTGCCAGCAGACATCGACAGGGCCTAGCGACCCTGTTAGAGGGTAATGAGCAGTTCTTC
TRBJ2-7	NA	TRBV5-5	NA	CASSSDVAYEQYF	TGTGCCAGCAGCTCGGACGTAGCCTACGAGCAGTACTTC
TRBJ1-1	TRBD1	TRBV7-9	NA	CASSRGTDFEAFF	TGTGCCAGCAGCAGAGGGACAGATTTTGAAGCTTTCTTT
TRBJ1-4	NA	TRBV2	many	CASSRDGGGEKLFF	TGTGCCAGCAGCCGGGACGGCGGTGGTGAAAAACTGTTTTTT
TRBJ2-3	TRBD2	TRBV4-2	NA	CASGKREGESDTQYF	TGTGCCAGTGGGAAGCGGGAGGGTGAGTCAGATACGCAGTATTTT
TRBJ2-1	TRBD2	TRBV19	NA	CASSRTSGRAYNEQFF	TGTGCCAGTAGTAGAACTAGCGGGAGGGCCTACAATGAGCAGTTCTTC
TRBJ2-7	TRBD2	TRBV5-1	few	CASSLDGTSAYEQYF	TGCGCCAGCAGCTTGGACGGGACTAGCGCCTACGAGCAGTACTTC
TRBJ2-1	TRBD2	TRBV11-2	many	CASSSLATNEQFF	TGTGCCAGCAGCTCACTAGCGACCAATGAGCAGTTCTTC
TRBJ2-7	NA	TRBV28	few	CASSSAGTDNYEQYF	TGTGCCAGCAGTTCAGCCGGGACGGACAACTACGAGCAGTACTTC
TRBJ2-7	TRBD1	TRBV12-3/TRBV12-4	many	CASRSGTGALEQYF	TGTGCCAGCAGATCCGGGACAGGGGCCCTCGAGCAGTACTTC
TRBJ2-7	NA	TRBV5-1	NA	CASRFGGGYGNEQYF	TGCGCCAGCAGATTTGGTGGGGGGTACGGAAACGAGCAGTACTTC
TRBJ2-3	TRBD2	TRBV11-1	many	CASSTGLAGVIDTQYF	TGTGCCAGCAGTACGGGACTAGCGGGAGTGATAGATACGCAGTATTTT
TRBJ2-2	NA	TRBV6-1	NA	CASSRTYNTGELFF	TGTGCCAGCAGTCGTACATATAACACCGGGGAGCTGTTTTTT
TRBJ2-7	TRBD1	TRBV4-3	NA	CASSAGTGIYEPYF	TGCGCCAGCAGCGCCGGGACAGGGATCTACGAGCCGTACTTC
TRBJ2-7	NA	TRBV28	NA	CASSINRDLGEQYF	TGTGCCAGCAGTATAAACAGGGATTTAGGAGAGCAGTACTTC
TRBJ1-4	NA	TRBV12-3/TRBV12-4	once	CASSLRQGLFATNEKLFF	TGTGCCAGCAGTTTAAGGCAGGGCCTCTTTGCAACTAATGAAAAACTGTTTTTT
TRBJ1-5	NA	TRBV2	many	CASSDRGLGNQPQHF	TGTGCCAGCAGTGATAGGGGTTTAGGCAATCAGCCCCAGCATTTT
TRBJ2-7	NA	TRBV10-3	NA	CAAQTQGYEQYF	TGTGCCGCCCAAACACAGGGATACGAGCAGTACTTC
TRBJ2-6	NA	TRBV2	many	CASSEVFSGANVLTF	TGTGCCAGCAGTGAAGTCTTCTCTGGGGCCAACGTCCTGACTTTC
TRBJ1-6	NA	TRBV6-5	NA	CASSFGVNSPLHF	TGTGCCAGCAGTTTCGGTGTTAATTCACCCCTCCACTTT
TRBJ1-1	NA	TRBV28	many	CASSPRRLGRAMNTEAFF	TGTGCCAGCAGTCCACGCCGTTTAGGCAGGGCAATGAACACTGAAGCTTTCTTT
TRBJ2-3	TRBD2	TRBV15	few	CATSREGLAGRDTQYF	TGTGCCACCAGCAGAGAGGGACTAGCGGGGAGAGATACGCAGTATTTT
TRBJ2-1	NA	TRBV7-9	few	CASTVGSYNEQFF	TGTGCCAGCACCGTGGGGTCCTACAATGAGCAGTTCTTC
TRBJ2-1	TRBD1	TRBV7-2	NA	CASSLGGQGSYNEQFF	TGTGCCAGCAGCTTAGGAGGACAGGGATCCTACAATGAGCAGTTCTTC
TRBJ2-3	TRBD2	TRBV13	few	CASSLELAGSMTDTQYF	TGTGCCAGCAGCTTAGAACTAGCGGGATCCATGACAGATACGCAGTATTTT
TRBJ2-2	NA	TRBV27	many	CASSLLQAGTGELFF	TGTGCCAGCAGTTTATTACAGGCGGGCACCGGGGAGCTGTTTTTT
TRBJ2-2	NA	TRBV10-1	many	CASSGPPFGEPNTGELFF	TGCGCCAGCAGTGGGCCGCCGTTTGGAGAACCTAACACCGGGGAGCTGTTTTTT
TRBJ2-6	NA	TRBV12-3/TRBV12-4	NA	CASSFSRLSGANVLTF	TGTGCCAGCAGTTTCAGTAGGCTCTCTGGGGCCAACGTCCTGACTTTC
TRBJ1-5	NA	TRBV6-1	NA	CASSEGQPISNQPQHF	TGTGCCAGCAGTGAGGGACAACCTATAAGCAATCAGCCCCAGCATTTT
TRBJ1-1	NA	TRBV28	many	CASSGGARGEAFF	TGTGCCAGCAGTGGCGGGGCAAGGGGAGAAGCTTTCTTT
TRBJ2-1	TRBD2	TRBV2	many	CASSESLIAGTYNEQFF	TGTGCCAGCAGTGAAAGTCTCATAGCGGGAACCTACAATGAGCAGTTCTTC
TRBJ1-3	NA	TRBV4-2	NA	CASSQGTDRFSGNTIYF	TGTGCCAGCAGCCAAGGGACCGACAGATTCTCTGGAAACACCATATATTTT
TRBJ2-7	TRBD2	TRBV12-3/TRBV12-4	many	CASSGGLAGGKYYEQYF	TGTGCCAGCAGTGGGGGACTAGCGGGAGGGAAGTACTACGAGCAGTACTTC
TRBJ1-4	NA	TRBV2	many	CASSEDQHEKLFF	TGTGCCAGCAGTGAAGACCAACACGAAAAACTGTTTTTT
TRBJ2-7	NA	TRBV28	many	CASNSGGTPYEQYF	TGTGCCAGCAATTCTGGCGGGACCCCCTACGAGCAGTACTTC
TRBJ2-3	TRBD1	TRBV19	few	CASSKRTGGYSTDTQYF	TGTGCCAGTAGTAAGCGGACAGGGGGCTACAGCACAGATACGCAGTATTTT
TRBJ2-7	NA	TRBV24-1	NA	CAASDKYRVSFYEQYF	TGTGCCGCCAGTGATAAGTACAGGGTATCCTTCTACGAGCAGTACTTC